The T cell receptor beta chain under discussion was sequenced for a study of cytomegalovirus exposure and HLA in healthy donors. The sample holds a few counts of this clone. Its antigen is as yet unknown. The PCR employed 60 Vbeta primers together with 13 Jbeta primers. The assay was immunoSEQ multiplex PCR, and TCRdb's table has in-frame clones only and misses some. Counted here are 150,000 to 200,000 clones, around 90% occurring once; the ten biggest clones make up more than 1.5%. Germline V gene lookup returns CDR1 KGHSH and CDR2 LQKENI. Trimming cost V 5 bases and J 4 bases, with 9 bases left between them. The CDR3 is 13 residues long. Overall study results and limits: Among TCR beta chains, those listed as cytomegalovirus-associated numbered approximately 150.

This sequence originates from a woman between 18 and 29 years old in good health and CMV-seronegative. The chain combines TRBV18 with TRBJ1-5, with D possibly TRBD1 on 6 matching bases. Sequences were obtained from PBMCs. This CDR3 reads CASSRTDNQPQHF. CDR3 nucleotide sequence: TGTGCCAGCTCAAGGACAGATAATCAGCCCCAGCATTTT.